These 25 T cell receptor beta chains share one sample of origin, sequenced in a study of long-term antiretroviral therapy in people with HIV. Samples were assayed with immunoSEQ v3.0 at survey level. Method: immunoSEQ multiplex PCR; TCRdb's copy keeps in-frame clones and lacks some. The sample records approximately 45,000 clones, around nine tenths being singletons. The sequenced sample was unsorted PBMCs, obtained 0.1 years before starting antiretroviral therapy. These receptors came from a woman in her forties or fifties with HIV.

This clone appeared a few times. J is TRBJ2-4 and V is TRBV5-6, with unresolved D. Per the germline V gene, CDR1 is SGHDT and CDR2 is YYEEEE. Deletions cut 4 bases from V and 1 base from J, with 24 bases between. The CDR3 is 19 amino acids. As DNA, the CDR3 is TGTGCCAGCAGCCAGAACAGACACCTCTCCTCTCAGGCCAAAAACATTCAGTACTTC. Protein: CASSQNRHLSSQAKNIQYF.

This rearrangement joins TRBV7-9 to TRBJ2-3, with TRBD2 as a possible D gene (7 bases). In germline, CDR1 is SEHNR, CDR2 FQNEAQ (reference sequence). The CDR3 runs 16 residues. V lost 7 bases to trimming and J lost 4 bases, with 21 bases between them. Here the CDR3 reads CASNLRMAGAPDTQYF. The CDR3 region has the DNA TGTGCCAGCAACCTCCGGATGGCGGGGGCTCCAGATACGCAGTATTTT.

The chain employs TRBV2 and TRBJ2-3, with a tentative D call TRBD2 (6 bases). CDR3 length: 14 amino acids. CDR1 and CDR2 from the germline V gene are SNHLY and FYNNEI. The germline V and J ends were trimmed by 7 bases and 2 bases, with 13 bases remaining between them. The CDR3 DNA reads as TGTGCCAGCACCAGTTGGACTAACACAGATACGCAGTATTTT. Amino acids: CASTSWTNTDTQYF.

This clone was recorded once. The junction and the germline gene differ at one end; a read error may be behind it. The rearrangement joins TRBV7-7 to TRBJ2-5; D is undetermined. The germline CDR1 and CDR2 sequences are SSHAT and FNYEAQ (reference sequence). The length of the CDR3 is 13 residues. CDR3 sequence (DNA): TGTGCTAGCAGCTACGGGCCAGGCGGGACCCAGTACTTC. It yields the protein CASSYGPGGTQYF.

This clone has a handful of counts. V and J are TRBV2 and TRBJ1-6; no definite D call. CDR1 and CDR2 (germline): SNHLY, FYNNEI. With 6 bases removed from V and 7 bases from J, the gap between germline ends came to 16 bases. The CDR3 covers 15 residues. As DNA, the CDR3 is TGTGCCAGCAGGGATGGTCGGGGTGGCAATTCACCCCTCCACTTT. Translation: CASRDGRGGNSPLHF.

Regarding this clone: The junction departs from the called germline gene at one end, perhaps through a read error. The V call is TRBV2, the J call TRBJ2-7; TRBD1 or TRBD2 may be the D gene (5 bases each). Germline V CDR1 and CDR2: SNHLY, FYNNEI. This CDR3 has 10 residues. The CDR3 DNA reads as TGTGCCAGCTCGGGTTATCTGGGGGTTTTC. This codes for CASSGYLGVF.

The chain combines TRBV9 with TRBJ2-3, with D hard to call. With 0 bases removed from V and 6 bases from J, the gap between germline ends came to 8 bases. Germline V gives CDR1 SGDLS, CDR2 YYNGEE. This CDR3 has 13 amino acids. DNA for the CDR3: TGTGCCAGCAGCGTAGGTTGGCCGGATACGCAGTATTTT. As protein: CASSVGWPDTQYF.

The V gene is TRBV30, the J gene TRBJ2-7, with TRBD2 matching over 8 bases. V shed 1 base, J shed 0 bases, and the junction held 2 bases outside the gene matches. From germline, CDR1 is GTSNPN and CDR2 SVGIG (reference sequence). There are 14 residues in the CDR3. CDR3 nucleotide sequence: TGTGCCTGGAGTGGACTAGCGCGCTCCTACGAGCAGTACTTC. It specifies CAWSGLARSYEQYF.

J is TRBJ1-4 and V is TRBV9; 7 nucleotides agree with TRBD1. The J segment lost 3 bases and the V segment lost 4 bases, leaving 6 bases of the junction unmatched. The length of the CDR3 is 15 residues. In germline, CDR1 is SGDLS, CDR2 YYNGEE. This CDR3 reads CASSSRGLSNEKLFF. CDR3 coding DNA: TGTGCCAGCAGCTCCAGGGGGTTGTCTAATGAAAAACTGTTTTTT.

This clone came up once. The rearrangement links TRBV7-2 to TRBJ2-3; D possibly corresponds to TRBD1 (5 bases). CDR1 and CDR2 (germline): SGHTA, FQGNSA. The CDR3 has 15 amino acids. Trimming left V 8 bases short and J 2 bases short, with 17 bases between. This CDR3 reads CASREIGQPTDTQYF. DNA for the CDR3: TGTGCCAGCCGTGAAATTGGACAACCCACAGATACGCAGTATTTT.

The V call is TRBV2, the J call TRBJ2-2; 7 nucleotides line up with TRBD2. J gave up 4 bases and V 6 bases, and 8 bases lay outside the gene matches. This CDR3 comprises 15 residues. Germline V CDR1 and CDR2: SNHLY, FYNNEI. The CDR3 region is CASSPTGRGTGELFF. CDR3 sequence (DNA): TGTGCCAGCAGCCCCACGGGGAGGGGCACCGGGGAGCTGTTTTTT.

The chain is built from TRBV6-4 and TRBJ2-7; weak D call: TRBD1 (6 bases). CDR3 length equals 13 residues. V dropped 6 bases and J dropped 5 bases, with 14 bases sitting between them. Germline loops: CDR1 MRHNA, CDR2 SNTAGT. CDR3 amino acids: CASSPGHQDEQYF. The CDR3 bases are TGTGCCAGCAGCCCGGGACACCAGGACGAGCAGTACTTC.

The chain employs TRBV5-1 and TRBJ2-6; no clear D. The CDR3 loop spans 17 amino acids. Germline-derived CDR1 and CDR2 are SGHRS and YFSETQ. V gave up 2 bases and J gave up 0 bases, with 12 bases separating them. The chain's CDR3 is CASSLMVVGSGANVLTF. CDR3 nucleotides: TGCGCCAGCAGCTTAATGGTCGTAGGCTCTGGGGCCAACGTCCTGACTTTC.

The chain couples TRBV7-2 to TRBJ2-7; TRBD2 aligns across 10 bases. From germline, CDR1 is SGHTA and CDR2 FQGNSA. There are 18 residues in the CDR3. With 1 base clipped from V and 5 bases from J, the junction kept 14 bases outside the gene matches. The chain's CDR3 is CASSLGPIRAGGGNEQYF. CDR3 nucleotides: TGTGCCAGCAGCTTAGGGCCCATCCGAGCGGGGGGGGGAAACGAGCAGTACTTC.

This chain uses TRBV6-1 with TRBJ1-2, with a tentative D call TRBD1 (5 bases). Per the germline V gene, CDR1 is MNHNS and CDR2 is SASEGT. This CDR3 is built from 14 residues. V was pared by 3 bases and J by 8 bases, with 16 bases between. The DNA of the CDR3 is TGTGCCAGCAGTGATCCAGGGTCCTACGCCGGCTACACCTTC. This codes for CASSDPGSYAGYTF.

Only a few counts were recorded for this clone. CDR3 nucleotides: TGTGCCAGCAGCTTAATCCCCGACAAAACCTATGGCTACACCTTC. This gives the protein CASSLIPDKTYGYTF. V and J are TRBV7-3 and TRBJ1-2; D not certain. The CDR3 contains 15 residues. V was shortened by 1 base and J by 4 bases, with 13 bases between the two germline ends. CDR1 is SGHTA and CDR2 is FQGTGA in the germline V gene.

The V and J genes are TRBV15 and TRBJ2-2; 9 bases are a match to TRBD2. The J segment lost 5 bases and the V segment lost 0 bases, leaving 7 bases of the junction unmatched. The germline gives CDR1 LNHNV, CDR2 YYDKDF (reference sequence). The CDR3 has 17 residues. The CDR3 is CATSRDSAGGPTGELFF. CDR3 nucleotides: TGTGCCACCAGCAGAGATAGTGCGGGGGGGCCGACCGGGGAGCTGTTTTTT.

The chain is built from TRBV7-3 and TRBJ1-2; perhaps TRBD1 as D (6 bases). This CDR3 comprises 16 residues. From germline, CDR1 is SGHTA and CDR2 FQGTGA. The V end was cut by 2 bases, the J end by 4 bases, with 17 bases between. CDR3 nucleotides: TGTGCCAGCAGCTTAGGTCCCAGGGGAGCTGGCTATGGCTACACCTTC. Its translation: CASSLGPRGAGYGYTF.

This chain joins TRBV5-4 and TRBJ2-7, with D perhaps TRBD2 (6 bases). The V end was cut by 3 bases, the J end by 6 bases, with 13 bases between. CDR1 is SGHNT, CDR2 YYREEE, per germline (reference sequence). The CDR3 has 13 amino acids. CDR3 sequence: CASSYSGGAEQYF. The CDR3 DNA reads TGTGCCAGCAGCTATAGCGGCGGCGCCGAGCAGTACTTC.

This chain joins TRBV21-1 and TRBJ1-2; the listed D gene, TRBD1, was not tested against the DNA. TRBV21-1 is an annotated pseudogene. The CDR3 runs to 17 residues. The CDR3, as DNA: TGTGCCAGCAGCAAAGATAGACAACGGGACAGGGTTGGGGGCTACACCTTC. It is translated as CASSKDRQRDRVGGYTF.

The V call is TRBV7-8, the J call TRBJ1-1; no firm D call. Trimming shortened V by 0 bases and J by 4 bases, and 21 bases separated the two germline ends. The CDR3 is 18 residues long. CDR1 and CDR2 (germline): SGHVS, FQNEAQ. The DNA for the CDR3 is TGTGCCAGCAGCTTAGCTCACCCGATCATGGGGAGAGGCACTGAAGCTTTCTTT. Amino acid sequence: CASSLAHPIMGRGTEAFF. The complete variable domain, with remaining parts taken from reference TRBV7-8 and TRBJ1-1, reads GAGVSQSPRYKVAKRGQDVALRCDPISGHVSLFWYQQALGQGPEFLTYFQNEAQLDKSGLPSDRFFAERPEGSVSTLKIQRTQQEDSAVYLCASSLAHPIMGRGTEAFFGQGTRLTVV.

CDR3 bases: TGTGCCAGCAGTGAATCTGGGGGGCAGCCCCAGCATTTT. Protein product: CASSESGGQPQHF. The rearrangement joins TRBV2 to TRBJ1-5; D perhaps matches TRBD1 (5 bases). V gave up 2 bases and J gave up 7 bases, with 9 bases separating them. Germline V gene lookup returns CDR1 SNHLY and CDR2 FYNNEI. This CDR3 contains 13 residues.

The sample holds one count of this clone. One end of the junction varies from germline; a read error may be responsible. V and J are TRBV7-7 and TRBJ2-7; D gene uncertain. This CDR3 comprises 16 residues. Germline CDR1 reads SSHAT; CDR2 reads FNYEAQ (reference sequence). In DNA form, the CDR3 reads TGTGCTAGCAGCTTGGGTCCCCGAGACGGGTCCGCCGAGCAGTACTTC. Its protein product is CASSLGPRDGSAEQYF.

In its sample, this clone was seen a few times. V usage is TRBV10-1 and J usage is TRBJ1-5; unclear D gene. V lost 3 bases and J lost 5, with 8 bases in between. CDR1 and CDR2 from the germline V gene are WNHNN and SYGVQD (reference sequence). The CDR3 covers 13 residues. The CDR3 spells CASSEGIDQPQHF. For the CDR3, the DNA is TGCGCCAGCAGTGAAGGGATTGATCAGCCCCAGCATTTT.

The chain combines TRBV5-1 with TRBJ1-2; no reliable D call. The CDR3 is 13 residues long. V lost 2 bases to trimming and J lost 2 bases, with 7 bases between them. The germline CDR1 and CDR2 sequences are SGHRS and YFSETQ. The CDR3 sequence: CASSFADNYGYTF. The CDR3 nucleotides read TGCGCCAGCAGCTTCGCTGACAACTATGGCTACACCTTC.